The sequence of this T cell receptor (beta chain) was determined in a study of T cell changes during pregnancy in multiple sclerosis. Trimming pared 7 bases from V and 3 bases from J, leaving 10 bases between. Germline assignment: CDR1 MNHNS and CDR2 SASEGT. The CDR3 is made up of 12 amino acids. Sequenced by immunoSEQ multiplex PCR; TCRdb stores in-frame clones only, minus some. The sample contains tens of thousands of clones, approximately 90% of which appear only once. This chain uses TRBV6-1 with TRBJ2-7; D is possibly TRBD1 (6 bases). The sequencing used CD4+ T cells from peripheral blood mononuclear cells, collected in the third trimester of pregnancy. The sequence came from a female donor with multiple sclerosis, enrolled in a pregnancy study. DNA for the CDR3: TGTGCCAGCATGCTGGACAGCTACGAGCAGTACTTC. It encodes CASMLDSYEQYF.